The clone carrying this T cell receptor beta chain has only a few counts. Its antigen is not known. What was sequenced were expressed TCRB transcripts, since all of the isolated RNA had been reverse transcribed. There were approximately 3.5 million reads on average in the naive, central memory and regulatory T cell samples. Clones were read by immunoSEQ multiplex PCR, and TCRdb kept only the in-frame ones, dropping some. The sample gives 200,000 to 250,000 clones, roughly 17% of which show up once; about 0.085% is in the top ten. Over 95% purity was reached by all sorted populations. Trimming cost V 7 bases and J 2 bases, with 16 bases left between them. Per germline, CDR1 SGHTA and CDR2 FQGNSA. The CDR3 length is 15 residues. The record originates from a study of beta chain features in type 1 diabetes. The study's findings and limits: Moderate yet significant TCRB CDR3 shortening was seen in Type 1 diabetes patients in all four CD4+ subsets.

The chain combines TRBV7-2 with TRBJ2-3, with D perhaps matching TRBD1 or TRBD2 (5 bases each). The sequence derives from a man aged 25 to 40 with type 1 diabetes. Sequencing used naive CD4+ T cells from blood. This CDR3 is CASKPWGGSTDTQYF. The CDR3 nucleotides read TGTGCCAGCAAACCATGGGGCGGGTCCACAGATACGCAGTATTTT.